Listed below are T cell receptor beta chains from one sample, sequenced in a study of control samples from healthy donors and cancer patients. Assay used: immunoSEQ multiplex PCR; TCRdb lists only in-frame clones, some missing. The profile shows around 78,000 clones, around 94% of them singletons. Sequenced sample: blood. These receptors all come from a woman aged 18-30 years in good health. Both conserved end residues are part of each CDR3. A D gene is named only where the DNA matches it firmly.

j_gene	d_gene	v_gene	CDR3aa
TRBJ1-1	NA	TRBV5-1	CASSLGGQGHTEAFF
TRBJ2-1	NA	TRBV6-4	CASSTRDGGNEQFF
TRBJ2-7	TRBD1	TRBV13	CASSSTDRAVAYEQYF
TRBJ1-2	NA	TRBV28	CASSSDSYGYTF
TRBJ1-5	NA	TRBV25-1	CASSEGYQPQHF
TRBJ1-2	NA	TRBV24-1	CATSDGYGGDGYTF
TRBJ1-2	NA	TRBV28	CASARSYGYTF
TRBJ2-3	NA	TRBV4-1	CASTQFGVGTDTQYF
TRBJ2-7	TRBD1	TRBV28	CASRRGQGAYEQYF
TRBJ2-5	NA	TRBV5-1	CASSLYQETQYF
TRBJ1-1	TRBD1	TRBV28	CASSPRGQGAKEAFF
TRBJ2-1	TRBD2	TRBV20-1	CSASLAGGPYEQFF
TRBJ1-4	TRBD1	TRBV18	CASSPQTGDEKLFF
TRBJ1-3	NA	TRBV19	CASSPPSPGNTIYF
TRBJ2-1	TRBD2	TRBV10-3	CAISESTGTTSLSSYNEQFF
TRBJ1-5	TRBD1	TRBV28	CASAGQPYNQPQHF
TRBJ1-4	NA	TRBV15	CATSRELGPNEKLFF
TRBJ2-1	NA	TRBV6-2/TRBV6-3	CASSPRQEGEQFF
TRBJ2-7	NA	TRBV6-5	CASSDGVEGNEQYF
TRBJ1-4	NA	TRBV27	CASSAQGIPTNEKLFF
TRBJ1-2	NA	TRBV5-6	CASSLEIWQPLRDSGYTF
TRBJ2-1	NA	TRBV9	CASSVEALSSYNEQFF
TRBJ2-7	TRBD2	TRBV28	CASSSIRLAGDFSYEQYF
TRBJ1-1	TRBD1	TRBV3-1/TRBV3-2	CASSLSTGGESTEAFF
TRBJ1-2	NA	TRBV21-1	CASNEGTAKFSYGYTF
TRBJ1-2	NA	TRBV12-3/TRBV12-4	CASSPDRLYGYTF
TRBJ2-3	NA	TRBV29-1	CSVVRGWHTDTQYF
TRBJ1-6	TRBD1	TRBV27	CASSRTGMSNNSPLHF
TRBJ2-5	NA	TRBV9	CASSVARNPQETQYF
TRBJ2-5	NA	TRBV7-9	CASSSVDQETQYF
TRBJ1-2	NA	TRBV28	CASSFPGSFGYTF
TRBJ1-4	TRBD1	TRBV5-1	CASSLDRTISLSTNEKLFF
TRBJ2-1	TRBD1	TRBV5-1	CASSFDRGYGDEQFF
TRBJ1-1	NA	TRBV19	CASSILAGFVAFF
TRBJ1-4	NA	TRBV7-9	CASSLGLPNEKLFF
TRBJ2-1	TRBD2	TRBV11-2	CASSSRLASYNEQFF
TRBJ2-7	TRBD1	TRBV15	CATSRAPEDRAGYF
TRBJ2-2	NA	TRBV3-1/TRBV3-2	CASSQTLVGTGELFF
TRBJ1-2	NA	TRBV4-1	CASSQFLRGNYGYTF
TRBJ1-2	NA	TRBV27	CASSSQGTTNYGYTF
TRBJ1-5	NA	TRBV5-1	CASSLGGTNNQPQHF
TRBJ2-7	NA	TRBV5-6	CASSFREAGRTYEQYF
TRBJ2-7	NA	TRBV7-9	CASSLIPGGYEQYF
TRBJ2-1	NA	TRBV11-2	CASSLGPFNEQFF
TRBJ1-3	TRBD1	TRBV27	CASSSLGQGASGNTIYF
TRBJ1-3	NA	TRBV6-1	CASSEGTRSGGNTIYF
TRBJ2-5	NA	TRBV7-8	CASSTALGVFHQETQYF
TRBJ2-1	TRBD2	TRBV15	CATSRESGSINEQFF
TRBJ1-5	TRBD1	TRBV18	CASSPSGQNLPQHF
TRBJ2-3	TRBD2	TRBV11-2	CASSWTSGRTSTDTQYF
TRBJ2-1	TRBD2	TRBV18	CASSPEAGGLYNEQFF
TRBJ2-1	TRBD2	TRBV4-3	CASSQTGGVAYNEQFF
TRBJ1-3	TRBD1	TRBV12-3/TRBV12-4	CAIATGAGNTIYF
TRBJ1-4	NA	TRBV7-2	CASSLRGGATNEKLFF
TRBJ1-4	NA	TRBV7-9	CASREFSGTVNEKLFF
TRBJ2-3	TRBD2	TRBV5-4	CASSLARGGGTDTQYF
TRBJ1-4	NA	TRBV11-2	CASRDWRQQNEKLFF
TRBJ2-5	NA	TRBV10-3	CAISDSGVETQYF
TRBJ2-5	NA	TRBV24-1	CATSDALETQYF
TRBJ2-7	TRBD1	TRBV29-1	CSVGDAGQDKQYF